The 16 T cell receptor beta chains below were found in one sample sequenced in a study of blood T cell repertoires in COVID-19. Libraries were prepared by immunoSEQ multiplex PCR; TCRdb keeps only in-frame clonotypes and omits some of them. The table records fewer than 350,000 clones, about 85% of them present only once. The sample taken for sequencing was PBMCs or T cells enriched from blood (not recorded which). The receptors were gathered from a woman in her twenties or thirties who had been exposed to COVID-19.

The chain recombines TRBV2 with TRBJ2-1, with 10 bases matching TRBD2. CDR1 is SNHLY, CDR2 FYNNEI, per germline. The CDR3 extends over 15 amino acids. With 5 bases clipped from V and 8 bases from J, the junction kept 9 bases outside the gene matches. CDR3 nucleotides: TGTGCCAGCAGTCCCCCCAGCGGGGGGGAATATGAGCAGTTCTTC. This sequence encodes CASSPPSGGEYEQFF.

The chain combines TRBV5-5 with TRBJ2-3; a weak D match, TRBD2 (5 bases). Germline CDR1 reads SGHKS; CDR2 reads YYEKEE (reference sequence). The CDR3 length is 16 residues. The V and J ends lost 0 bases and 2 bases respectively, with 13 bases between them. The CDR3 DNA is TGTGCCAGCAGCTTGGGGGCTAGCCCGAACACAGATACGCAGTATTTT. The encoded protein is CASSLGASPNTDTQYF.

The chain carries TRBV25-1 and TRBJ1-6, with a tentative D call TRBD1 (5 bases). Germline V gene sequence: CDR1 MGHDK, CDR2 SYGVNS. V lost 4 bases to trimming and J lost 5 bases, with 9 bases between them. The CDR3 contains 14 residues. Here the CDR3 DNA reads TGTGCCAGCAGTGGGACAACAGATAATTCACCCCTCCACTTT. Translated: CASSGTTDNSPLHF.

The rearrangement links TRBV12-3 or TRBV12-4 to TRBJ1-2; 7 bases fit TRBD1. J was trimmed by 8 bases and V by 7 bases; bases with no gene match: 10. The length of the CDR3 is 13 residues. CDR3 residues: CASIPDRVSGYTF. The CDR3 region has the DNA TGTGCCAGCATCCCCGACAGGGTTAGCGGCTACACCTTC.

This rearrangement joins TRBV5-1 to TRBJ2-1; the match to TRBD2 covers 9 bases. The CDR3 extends over 14 amino acids. Germline-derived CDR1 and CDR2 are SGHRS and YFSETQ. The J segment lost 2 bases and the V segment lost 5 bases, leaving 2 bases of the junction unmatched. The CDR3 sequence is CASRGGRAYNEQFF. CDR3 in DNA: TGCGCCAGCAGGGGCGGGAGGGCCTACAATGAGCAGTTCTTC.

The rearrangement joins TRBV30 to TRBJ2-7; D might be TRBD2 (5 bases). The V and J ends lost 2 bases and 0 bases respectively, with 8 bases between them. The CDR3 totals 13 residues. Germline V CDR1 and CDR2: GTSNPN, SVGIG (reference sequence). The CDR3 DNA is TGTGCCTGGAGTCGGGGTAGCTCCTACGAGCAGTACTTC. Protein sequence: CAWSRGSSYEQYF.

The V call is TRBV19, the J call TRBJ1-6; D may be TRBD1 (5 bases). Trimming left V 4 bases short and J 5 bases short, with 12 bases between. This CDR3 is 15 amino acids long. CDR1 and CDR2 from the germline V gene are LNHDA and SQIVND (reference sequence). The CDR3: CASSSGARDNSPLHF. CDR3 nucleotide sequence: TGTGCCAGTAGTAGTGGTGCCAGGGATAATTCACCCCTCCACTTT.

This clone came up once. The rearrangement joins TRBV7-6 to TRBJ2-5; perhaps TRBD2 as D (5 bases). Germline loops: CDR1 SGHVS, CDR2 FNYEAQ. This CDR3 has 15 residues. The germline V and J ends were trimmed by 5 bases and 5 bases, with 18 bases remaining between them. The CDR3 protein is CASSRSTRATETQYF. The DNA for the CDR3 is TGTGCCAGCAGCCGCTCTACTAGAGCCACCGAGACCCAGTACTTC. Together with reference TRBV7-6 and TRBJ2-5, the CDR3 gives the full variable domain: GAGVSQSPRYKVTKRGQDVALRCDPISGHVSLYWYRQALGQGPEFLTYFNYEAQQDKSGLPNDRFSAERPEGSISTLTIQRTEQRDSAMYRCASSRSTRATETQYFGPGTRLLVL.

The CDR3 region has the DNA TGTGCCAGCATGGAGGACCACAGGGGGAAGGATGAGCAGTTCTTC. This gives the protein CASMEDHRGKDEQFF. The J gene is TRBJ2-1, the V gene TRBV28; 8 bases are a match to TRBD1. The germline gives CDR1 MDHEN, CDR2 SYDVKM. Trimming cost V 7 bases and J 8 bases; bases outside gene matches: 13. The CDR3 sequence is 15 residues long.

The chain links TRBV7-2 to TRBJ1-5; D uncertain. The V gene's germline CDR1 is SGHTA and CDR2 FQGNSA. The CDR3 extends over 15 amino acids. The V and J ends lost 5 bases and 0 bases respectively, with 11 bases between them. The CDR3 protein is CASSERHSSNQPQHF. The CDR3 DNA is TGTGCCAGCAGCGAGAGACATTCTAGCAATCAGCCCCAGCATTTT.

This chain joins TRBV28 and TRBJ1-1; TRBD1 agrees at 11 bases. There are 15 residues in the CDR3. Germline V gene sequence: CDR1 MDHEN, CDR2 SYDVKM. V lost 4 bases to trimming and J lost 3 bases; unmatched junction nucleotides: 4. The CDR3 here is CASSSGQGAHTEAFF. The CDR3 coding sequence is TGTGCCAGCAGTTCCGGACAGGGGGCACACACTGAAGCTTTCTTT.

The rearrangement joins TRBV29-1 to TRBJ1-4, with unresolved D. The V end lost 6 bases, the J end lost 0 bases, and 5 bases lay between the germline ends. CDR3 length equals 12 residues. The germline CDR1 and CDR2 sequences are SQVTM and ANQGSEA. The chain's CDR3 is CSVVATNEKLFF. CDR3 DNA: TGCAGCGTGGTAGCAACTAATGAAAAACTGTTTTTT.

This chain connects TRBV19 to TRBJ1-1; 7 positions agree with TRBD1. V gave up 6 bases and J gave up 2 bases; unmatched junction bases: 9. The CDR3 spans 15 residues. Germline V gene data show CDR1 as LNHDA and CDR2 as SQIVND (reference sequence). Here the CDR3 reads CASREQGSINTEAFF. CDR3 DNA sequence: TGTGCCAGTAGGGAACAGGGGTCAATAAACACTGAAGCTTTCTTT.

The V gene is TRBV6-5, the J gene TRBJ1-3; D call uncertain. The V gene's germline CDR1 is MNHEY and CDR2 SVGAGI. Trimming removed 8 bases at V and 0 bases at J, with 11 bases between. The CDR3 runs to 14 residues. CDR3 loop: CASGSGGSGNTIYF. CDR3 in DNA: TGTGCCAGCGGTTCCGGAGGCTCTGGAAACACCATATATTTT.

The chain uses TRBV10-3 and TRBJ2-7; weak D call: TRBD2 (5 bases). This CDR3 is 12 amino acids long. V was pared by 11 bases and J by 5 bases, with 16 bases between. CDR1 and CDR2 (germline): ENHRY, SYGVKD. Written as DNA, the CDR3 is TGTGCCCCGCTGCCGCGGGCCCACGAGCAGTACTTC. Its protein is CAPLPRAHEQYF.

The V call is TRBV12-5, the J call TRBJ2-1, with a tentative D call TRBD1 (6 bases). Germline CDR1 LGHNT, CDR2 FRNRAP. The length of the CDR3 is 15 residues. V lost 5 bases, J lost 0 bases, and 11 bases lay in between. CDR3 protein: CASGHLGASYNEQFF. CDR3 DNA: TGTGCTAGTGGTCACTTGGGGGCCTCCTACAATGAGCAGTTCTTC.